This T cell receptor (beta chain) was sequenced in a study of early T cells in non-severe SARS-CoV-2 infection. Study details: Sequencing targeted bulk RNA from unsorted whole blood, leaving chains unpaired.

Study-level results: There was a bias toward anti-spike CD8 responses in VDJdb matching, which missed private and CD4 specificities.

In regard to this clonotype: Its antigen is unidentified.

The CDR3 consists of 15 residues. Trimming stripped 3 bases from V and 0 bases from J, with 11 bases between. Individual cDNA molecules each received unique molecular identifiers attached to them. In TCRdb, the 5' RACE reads were re-called with MiXCR into one record per CDR3 protein. This table holds some 31,000 distinct CDR3 sequences, roughly 5.9% found once. V usage is TRBV12-3 or TRBV12-4 and J usage is TRBJ1-1; the D is unclear. Specimen: whole blood. The sequence was obtained from an adult who was a healthcare worker with PCR-confirmed SARS-CoV-2 infection or an uninfected control (not recorded which). In nucleotides, the CDR3 is TGTGCCAGCAGTTTCATCCAGAGCTTGAACACTGAAGCTTTCTTT. It specifies CASSFIQSLNTEAFF.